This TCR beta chain was identified in a study of blood T cell repertoires in COVID-19. Study in general: Sites across the United States, Italy and Spain contributed samples from acute and convalescent COVID-19. PBMCs, B-cell-depleted T cells, or T cells provided the cDNA or gDNA that made up the material.

TCRdb's table, derived via immunoSEQ multiplex PCR, lists solely in-frame clones and lacks some. The table includes fewer than 200,000 clones, approximately 81% detected once. CDR3 length: 15 residues. CDR1 MNHEY and CDR2 SVGAGI come from the germline V gene. V was shortened by 10 bases and J by 0 bases, with 18 bases between the two germline ends. The sequence was collected from a woman in her thirties or forties with acute COVID-19. The sequencing sample was made of PBMCs or T cells enriched from blood (not recorded which). The chain links TRBV6-5 to TRBJ1-1, with D possibly TRBD1 on 5 matching bases. In nucleotides, the CDR3 is TGTGCCACCTTTGAATTTGGGGGGGTGAACACTGAAGCTTTCTTT. It is translated as CATFEFGGVNTEAFF.